This T cell receptor beta chain was captured by sequencing in a study of blood T cell repertoires in COVID-19 (dated by TCRdb to between 2020 and 2021). About the full investigation: Samples from collaborators originated in the United States, Italy and Spain and spanned both the acute and convalescent phases of COVID-19. The material from the prospective study consisted of cDNA or gDNA derived from T cells, B-cell-depleted T cells, or PBMCs. Deeply sampled blood TCRbeta repertoires from subjects exposed to, actively infected with, or recovered from COVID-19 were included in the dataset. The repertoires were released in a freely available public database intended as a resource for research on the immune response to SARS-CoV-2. Samples came from the ongoing ImmuneRACE study (first 160 participants) plus 1,254 subjects from 6 global collaborators. A de-identified subject ID, COVID-19 status, age in years and sex were almost always included in the sample metadata. Where available, HLA class I and class II types were obtained from metadata supplied by the sample provider rather than from assay-based typing.

TCRbeta CDR3 regions were amplified from genomic DNA by means of the immunoSEQ Assay, a bias-controlled multiplex PCR. Regarding the original processing steps: Within the assay, amplification of reference gene primers was used to estimate how many nucleated cells each sample contained. Sequence reads were collapsed and filtered to measure the absolute abundance of every unique TCRbeta CDR3 rearrangement. For each sample, productive Simpson clonality was calculated as the square root of Simpson's diversity index across productive rearrangements. The table comes from immuneACCESS by way of TCRdb, which keeps in-frame sequences with V and J called. Part of the clones is missing from these tables; in studies checked, under half for an unresolved V gene and the rest for unknown reasons. The V and J calls and clone size come from that table; D and trimming were worked out from the DNA. The sample contains 150,000 to 200,000 clones, about 81% of them found a single time. Clones ranked in the top ten supply 8% to 13% of the sample.

This clone was seen a few times. Its antigen is unknown. The sample holds no much larger clone one base away, and base qualities are not on file. For CDR1 and CDR2, the germline V gene lists SNHLY and FYNNEI. From its cysteine to its phenylalanine, the CDR3 spans 14 amino acids. Solely the CDR3 DNA is kept, with 42 bases framed from the first base. The V and J ends are trimmed by 2 bases and 1 base, leaving 8 bases between them. The study at large found these results: How much clinical and demographic metadata was included differed by source and by participant, and the metadata was provided uncurated.

Whole blood was collected in K2EDTA tubes by collaborating institutions according to the institutions' own protocols. Collaborator samples were shipped for TCRbeta analysis as frozen whole blood, isolated PBMCs, or DNA extracted from either sample type. Sequenced: peripheral blood. The chain is assembled from TRBV2 and TRBJ1-1; there is no confident call for the D gene. The TCR originated in a man aged 55 to 70 with active or convalescent COVID-19. CDR3 protein: CASSEFRRNTEAFF. The DNA reads TGTGCCAGCAGTGAATTTCGGAGGAACACTGAAGCTTTCTTT. The full variable domain, completed from the reference TRBV2 and TRBJ1-1 proteins outside the CDR3, reads EPEVTQTPSHQVTQMGQEVILRCVPISNHLYFYWYRQILGQKVEFLVSFYNNEISEKSEIFDDQFSVERPDGSNFTLKIRSTKLEDSAMYFCASSEFRRNTEAFFGQGTRLTVV.